The rows below give T cell receptor beta chains drawn from one sample of a study of T-cell memory formation after mild COVID-19. TCRdb processed the 5' RACE reads anew with MiXCR; each CDR3 protein has one entry. The data show under 250,000 distinct CDR3 sequences, over 9% seen once. Sequenced sample: PBMCs or a T cell subset sorted from them (not recorded which). The source is a man aged 18 to 35 who had mild COVID-19 (a few samples of this study predate the infection). Cell type and time point are not known. Both conserved end residues are part of each CDR3. The order of the fields is clone size, D gene, V gene, J gene, CDR3 DNA, CDR3 protein. A D gene is named only where the DNA matches it firmly. The size field is filled for only some rows; it gives once, few, many or a size class.

abundance: few
d_gene: NA
v_gene: TRBV15
j_gene: TRBJ1-5
CDR3nt: TGTGCCACCAGCAGAGACAGAAGCAATCAGCCCCAGCATTTT
CDR3aa: CATSRDRSNQPQHF

abundance: few
d_gene: NA
v_gene: TRBV7-3
j_gene: TRBJ2-2
CDR3nt: TGTGCCAGCAGCTTACGTACCGGGGAGCTGTTTTTT
CDR3aa: CASSLRTGELFF

abundance: few
d_gene: TRBD1
v_gene: TRBV10-2
j_gene: TRBJ2-5
CDR3nt: TGCGCCAGCTCAGCACAGGGGAAGGAGACCCAGTACTTC
CDR3aa: CASSAQGKETQYF

abundance: many
d_gene: NA
v_gene: TRBV10-3
j_gene: TRBJ2-2
CDR3nt: TGTGCCATTACGGACCGTGGTGGCGGGGAGCTGTTTTTT
CDR3aa: CAITDRGGGELFF

abundance: NA
d_gene: TRBD2
v_gene: TRBV6-5
j_gene: TRBJ2-1
CDR3nt: TGTGCCAGCAGTAAATCTACTAGCGGGGTTTACAATGAGCAGTTCTTC
CDR3aa: CASSKSTSGVYNEQFF

abundance: few
d_gene: NA
v_gene: TRBV24-1
j_gene: TRBJ2-5
CDR3nt: TGTGCCACCAGTGGGTGGGGGCCATCGGAGACCCAGTACTTC
CDR3aa: CATSGWGPSETQYF

abundance: many
d_gene: NA
v_gene: TRBV7-2
j_gene: TRBJ2-1
CDR3nt: TGTGCCAGCAGCCTAGGCACTAGCAATGAGCAGTTCTTC
CDR3aa: CASSLGTSNEQFF

abundance: few
d_gene: NA
v_gene: TRBV4-2
j_gene: TRBJ2-1
CDR3nt: TGTGCCAGCAGCCAAGAAAAAGGACAGTTTCGGATCTTC
CDR3aa: CASSQEKGQFRIF

abundance: NA
d_gene: TRBD1
v_gene: TRBV5-1
j_gene: TRBJ2-7
CDR3nt: TGCGCCAGCAGCCGGGACAGGACTTCCTACGAGCAGTACTTC
CDR3aa: CASSRDRTSYEQYF

abundance: few
d_gene: NA
v_gene: TRBV12-3/TRBV12-4
j_gene: TRBJ1-1
CDR3nt: TGTGCCAGCAGTGTATCTCCCCAGGGAGGGTGGTACACTGAAGCTTTCTTT
CDR3aa: CASSVSPQGGWYTEAFF

abundance: few
d_gene: NA
v_gene: TRBV27
j_gene: TRBJ2-7
CDR3nt: TGTGCCAGCAGGGGGGGGGGCGTTGGCTACGAGCAGTACTTC
CDR3aa: CASRGGGVGYEQYF

abundance: NA
d_gene: NA
v_gene: TRBV5-4
j_gene: TRBJ1-4
CDR3nt: TGTGCCAGCAGCTTGGGGGGGAGCCGAGGAGAAAAACTGTTTTTT
CDR3aa: CASSLGGSRGEKLFF

abundance: NA
d_gene: TRBD2
v_gene: TRBV7-2
j_gene: TRBJ2-5
CDR3nt: TGTGCCAGCAGCCCCCGGAGGGGCGGGGGGTGGACCCAGTACTTC
CDR3aa: CASSPRRGGGWTQYF

abundance: few
d_gene: NA
v_gene: TRBV4-1
j_gene: TRBJ2-1
CDR3nt: TGCGCCAGCAGCCAAGCCCCGGGGGGCATCGGAGAGCAGTTCTTC
CDR3aa: CASSQAPGGIGEQFF

abundance: NA
d_gene: TRBD1
v_gene: TRBV29-1
j_gene: TRBJ2-7
CDR3nt: TGCAGCGTTGACGCCGGACAGGGGGCTCCCTACGAGCAGTACTTC
CDR3aa: CSVDAGQGAPYEQYF

abundance: NA
d_gene: TRBD2
v_gene: TRBV5-1
j_gene: TRBJ2-6
CDR3nt: TGCGCCAGCAGCTCCTGGACTAGCGGGGGCCTCTCTGGGGCCAACGTCCTGACTTTC
CDR3aa: CASSSWTSGGLSGANVLTF

abundance: few
d_gene: NA
v_gene: TRBV25-1
j_gene: TRBJ1-2
CDR3nt: TGTGCCATCAAGGGAGACTATGGCTACACCTTC
CDR3aa: CAIKGDYGYTF

abundance: few
d_gene: NA
v_gene: TRBV5-4
j_gene: TRBJ2-3
CDR3nt: TGTGCCAGCACCGCGGACGGCACAGATACGCAGTATTTT
CDR3aa: CASTADGTDTQYF

abundance: NA
d_gene: TRBD1
v_gene: TRBV29-1
j_gene: TRBJ1-1
CDR3nt: TGCAGCGTACAACAGGGGCCAAGGAGCACTGAAGCTTTCTTT
CDR3aa: CSVQQGPRSTEAFF

abundance: many
d_gene: NA
v_gene: TRBV4-2
j_gene: TRBJ2-2
CDR3nt: TGTGCCAGCAGCCAAGAGCTAGCAGCCGGGGAGCTGTTTTTT
CDR3aa: CASSQELAAGELFF

abundance: many
d_gene: NA
v_gene: TRBV5-5
j_gene: TRBJ2-7
CDR3nt: TGTGCCAGCAGCGGATTCCCCCGGGGGGAGCAGTACTTC
CDR3aa: CASSGFPRGEQYF

abundance: NA
d_gene: NA
v_gene: TRBV4-1
j_gene: TRBJ1-2
CDR3nt: TGCGCCAGCAGCCAAGCTCCTGGCCACCGCTACTATGGCTACACCTTC
CDR3aa: CASSQAPGHRYYGYTF

abundance: NA
d_gene: NA
v_gene: TRBV10-1
j_gene: TRBJ2-2
CDR3nt: TGCGCCAGCAGTGAGTCTGGCAGGGGTATTCTCGGGGAGCTGTTTTTT
CDR3aa: CASSESGRGILGELFF

abundance: NA
d_gene: NA
v_gene: TRBV5-1
j_gene: TRBJ2-5
CDR3nt: TGCGCCAGCAGCCCGGCGGCTCGACAGCAAGAGACCCAGTACTTC
CDR3aa: CASSPAARQQETQYF

abundance: NA
d_gene: TRBD1
v_gene: TRBV27
j_gene: TRBJ1-6
CDR3nt: TGTGCCAGCACCGGACAGGGGTGGAATTCACCCCTCCACTTT
CDR3aa: CASTGQGWNSPLHF

abundance: NA
d_gene: TRBD2
v_gene: TRBV7-9
j_gene: TRBJ2-3
CDR3nt: TGTGCCAGCAGCTTAGTCGGGGGGGCAAATACGCAGTATTTT
CDR3aa: CASSLVGGANTQYF

abundance: NA
d_gene: TRBD1
v_gene: TRBV5-8
j_gene: TRBJ2-1
CDR3nt: TGTGCCAGCAGCTTCCGGGACAGGGGATTAGATGAGCAGTTCTTC
CDR3aa: CASSFRDRGLDEQFF

abundance: many
d_gene: NA
v_gene: TRBV20-1
j_gene: TRBJ2-7
CDR3nt: TGCAGTGCTAGAGGAAGGCAGGCGTCCTACGAGCAGTACTTC
CDR3aa: CSARGRQASYEQYF

abundance: NA
d_gene: TRBD2
v_gene: TRBV29-1
j_gene: TRBJ2-1
CDR3nt: TGCAGCGTTGCGGCGTCAGGGGCGGGGGGGCCGTACAATGAGCAGTTCTTC
CDR3aa: CSVAASGAGGPYNEQFF

abundance: NA
d_gene: TRBD2
v_gene: TRBV19
j_gene: TRBJ2-5
CDR3nt: TGTGCCAGTAGTCCATTACTAGCGGGGGGGATCGCCCAAGAGACCCAGTACTTC
CDR3aa: CASSPLLAGGIAQETQYF

abundance: few
d_gene: NA
v_gene: TRBV25-1
j_gene: TRBJ2-2
CDR3nt: TGTGCGGCGGGATCCGGGGAGCTGTTTTTT
CDR3aa: CAAGSGELFF

abundance: few
d_gene: NA
v_gene: TRBV5-5
j_gene: TRBJ2-5
CDR3nt: TGTGCCAGCAGCTTCATGGGGGCAGGGGTCGGAGAGACCCAGTACTTC
CDR3aa: CASSFMGAGVGETQYF

abundance: few
d_gene: NA
v_gene: TRBV9
j_gene: TRBJ1-5
CDR3nt: TGTGCCAGCAGCGTAGATTCGGGGGTTAAGCCCCAGCATTTT
CDR3aa: CASSVDSGVKPQHF

abundance: few
d_gene: TRBD1
v_gene: TRBV6-5
j_gene: TRBJ1-3
CDR3nt: TGTGCCAGCAGTACCCACGGGACAGTCTCTGGAAACACCATATATTTT
CDR3aa: CASSTHGTVSGNTIYF

abundance: few
d_gene: TRBD1
v_gene: TRBV6-6
j_gene: TRBJ2-1
CDR3nt: TGTGCCAGCATACTCGCCGGGACAGACTCCTACAATGAGCAGTTCTTC
CDR3aa: CASILAGTDSYNEQFF

abundance: NA
d_gene: NA
v_gene: TRBV12-3/TRBV12-4
j_gene: TRBJ1-1
CDR3nt: TGTGCCAGCAGTCCCCGTCGGGGGACTGAAGCTTTCTTT
CDR3aa: CASSPRRGTEAFF

abundance: many
d_gene: NA
v_gene: TRBV6-6
j_gene: TRBJ2-7
CDR3nt: TGTGCCAGCAGCCCAACGGGGAACTACGAGCAGTACTTC
CDR3aa: CASSPTGNYEQYF

abundance: few
d_gene: TRBD2
v_gene: TRBV5-1
j_gene: TRBJ2-1
CDR3nt: TGCGCCAGCAGCTTGGCCCTAACGACTAGCGGCTACAATGAGCAGTTCTTC
CDR3aa: CASSLALTTSGYNEQFF

abundance: NA
d_gene: NA
v_gene: TRBV3-1
j_gene: TRBJ1-1
CDR3nt: TGTGCCAGCAGCCAAGACAAGGGGTACACTGAAGCTTTCTTT
CDR3aa: CASSQDKGYTEAFF

abundance: NA
d_gene: NA
v_gene: TRBV7-7
j_gene: TRBJ2-3
CDR3nt: TGTGCTAGCAGCTGGGACCCCTCGGCAGATACGCAGTATTTT
CDR3aa: CASSWDPSADTQYF

abundance: NA
d_gene: NA
v_gene: TRBV5-6
j_gene: TRBJ2-7
CDR3nt: TGTGCCAGCAGCTCCTACCGCGGGACTTACGAGCAGTACTTC
CDR3aa: CASSSYRGTYEQYF

abundance: many
d_gene: TRBD1
v_gene: TRBV6-1
j_gene: TRBJ2-3
CDR3nt: TGTGCCACCCGGGCGACAGGGTCAACAGATACGCAGTATTTT
CDR3aa: CATRATGSTDTQYF

abundance: NA
d_gene: NA
v_gene: TRBV5-1
j_gene: TRBJ1-2
CDR3nt: TGCGCCAGCAGCTTGGAGGGTCACGGCTACACCTTC
CDR3aa: CASSLEGHGYTF

abundance: few
d_gene: NA
v_gene: TRBV29-1
j_gene: TRBJ1-2
CDR3nt: TGCAGCGCACCAACGGGTTCCGGTGGCTACACCTTC
CDR3aa: CSAPTGSGGYTF

abundance: few
d_gene: TRBD1
v_gene: TRBV7-2
j_gene: TRBJ1-4
CDR3nt: TGTGCCAGCAGCTTCGGACAGGGTAATGAAAAACTGTTTTTT
CDR3aa: CASSFGQGNEKLFF

abundance: few
d_gene: NA
v_gene: TRBV6-6
j_gene: TRBJ2-7
CDR3nt: TGTGCCAGCAGTTCCCGAGGCAGGGACCACGAGCAGTACTTC
CDR3aa: CASSSRGRDHEQYF

abundance: few
d_gene: NA
v_gene: TRBV13
j_gene: TRBJ2-1
CDR3nt: TGTGCCAGCGGTGGGACATACTACAATGAGCAGTTCTTC
CDR3aa: CASGGTYYNEQFF

abundance: few
d_gene: TRBD1
v_gene: TRBV7-2
j_gene: TRBJ2-2
CDR3nt: TGTGCCAGCAGCCCTTACAGGGGGGTTGACACCGGGGAGCTGTTTTTT
CDR3aa: CASSPYRGVDTGELFF

abundance: NA
d_gene: TRBD1
v_gene: TRBV2
j_gene: TRBJ1-2
CDR3nt: TGTGCCAGCAGTCAGGACAGGGGACGGTATGGCTACACCTTC
CDR3aa: CASSQDRGRYGYTF

abundance: NA
d_gene: NA
v_gene: TRBV5-1
j_gene: TRBJ1-6
CDR3nt: TGCGCCAGCAGCTTCCGGGAGGTTGTTGGGAATTCACCCCTCCACTTT
CDR3aa: CASSFREVVGNSPLHF

abundance: NA
d_gene: NA
v_gene: TRBV6-5
j_gene: TRBJ2-2
CDR3nt: TGTGCCAGCAGTCGTAGGAGGGTGGCCACCGGGGAGCTGTTTTTT
CDR3aa: CASSRRRVATGELFF

abundance: NA
d_gene: NA
v_gene: TRBV7-9
j_gene: TRBJ1-2
CDR3nt: TGTGCCAGCAGCTTAGACGAGATTTATGGCTACACCTTC
CDR3aa: CASSLDEIYGYTF

abundance: few
d_gene: NA
v_gene: TRBV4-1
j_gene: TRBJ1-5
CDR3nt: TGCGCCAGCAGGGAGAGGGACGTTAGCAATCAGCCCCAGCATTTT
CDR3aa: CASRERDVSNQPQHF

abundance: few
d_gene: NA
v_gene: TRBV15
j_gene: TRBJ1-1
CDR3nt: TGTGCCACCAGCAGAGGACGGACAACATACACTGAAGCTTTCTTT
CDR3aa: CATSRGRTTYTEAFF

abundance: NA
d_gene: NA
v_gene: TRBV10-3
j_gene: TRBJ1-2
CDR3nt: TGTGCCATCAGTGAGTCGACACCCGGGTACTATGGCTACACCTTC
CDR3aa: CAISESTPGYYGYTF

abundance: NA
d_gene: NA
v_gene: TRBV18
j_gene: TRBJ1-1
CDR3nt: TGTGCCAGCTCTTACTTGAACACTGAAGCTTTCTTT
CDR3aa: CASSYLNTEAFF

abundance: NA
d_gene: TRBD2
v_gene: TRBV20-1
j_gene: TRBJ2-1
CDR3nt: TGCAGCAACGCGGCTAGCGGGCCGAGAAACAATGAGCAGTTCTTC
CDR3aa: CSNAASGPRNNEQFF